The 19 T cell receptor beta chains listed next were all sequenced from one sample in a study of OX40 agonist ivuxolimab in advanced cancers. Library preparation was by the immunoSEQ multiplex PCR assay. The table comes from immuneACCESS by way of TCRdb, which keeps in-frame sequences with V and J called. Part of the clones is missing from these tables; in studies checked, under half for an unresolved V gene and the rest for unknown reasons. Here the sample has around 95,000 clones; around 91% occur a single time. The top ten clones comprise around 0.16% of the sample. The source material was CD4+ or CD8+ T cells sorted from blood, sampled in a trial of the OX40 agonist ivuxolimab. The receptor set was obtained from an adult with an advanced solid tumor such as melanoma, head and neck, liver or kidney cancer.

V usage is TRBV6-1 and J usage is TRBJ1-1, with D possibly TRBD1 on 6 matching bases. V dropped 6 bases and J dropped 1 base, with 12 bases sitting between them. The length of the CDR3 is 14 residues. Germline V gene data show CDR1 as MNHNS and CDR2 as SASEGT. CDR3 sequence: CASSRQEPNTEAFF. In DNA, the CDR3 is TGTGCCAGCAGCCGACAGGAACCGAACACTGAAGCTTTCTTT.

The chain has TRBV5-1 and TRBJ2-3; 7 nucleotides line up with TRBD2. Germline V CDR1 and CDR2: SGHRS, YFSETQ. There are 15 residues in the CDR3. The trim removed 4 bases at V and 0 bases at J, leaving 5 bases unmatched. The CDR3 loop reads CASSISGFSTDTQYF. Written as DNA, the CDR3 is TGCGCCAGCAGCATTAGCGGGTTCAGCACAGATACGCAGTATTTT.

The rearrangement links TRBV4-2 to TRBJ2-5; possible D gene TRBD2, 7 bases. The V end lost 4 bases, the J end lost 4 bases, and 10 bases lay between the germline ends. CDR1 and CDR2 from the germline V gene are LGHNA and YNFKEQ. The CDR3 length is 13 residues. The CDR3 protein is CASSRGGGETQYF. The CDR3 DNA reads TGTGCCAGCAGCCGGGGGGGCGGAGAGACCCAGTACTTC.

This chain uses TRBV6-5 with TRBJ2-7; a possible D gene is TRBD2 (6 bases). There are 13 residues in the CDR3. CDR1 and CDR2 (germline): MNHEY, SVGAGI. With 1 base removed from V and 6 bases from J, the gap between germline ends came to 10 bases. As DNA, the CDR3 is TGTGCCAGCAGTTACTATCGGGGGTTCGAGCAGTACTTC. It yields the protein CASSYYRGFEQYF.

The rearrangement uses TRBV28 and TRBJ1-4; the D is unclear. V was pared by 7 bases and J by 4 bases, with 25 bases between. The CDR3 extends over 18 amino acids. The germline gives CDR1 MDHEN, CDR2 SYDVKM. As DNA, the CDR3 is TGTGCCAGCAACCTCCAGTACGGGTCAGGAAAGCTTAATGAAAAACTGTTTTTT. It codes for CASNLQYGSGKLNEKLFF.

The chain couples TRBV5-4 to TRBJ1-2, with a tentative D call TRBD1 (5 bases). CDR3 length: 13 residues. The germline V gene has CDR1 SGHNT and CDR2 YYREEE (reference sequence). V lost 6 bases to trimming and J lost 8 bases, with 17 bases between them. The CDR3 coding sequence is TGTGCCAGCACCCTCCCGGGGGACGGCGGCTACACCTTC. Translated, it gives CASTLPGDGGYTF. Full variable domain (outside the CDR3, taken from reference TRBV5-4 and TRBJ1-2): ETGVTQSPTHLIKTRGQQVTLRCSSQSGHNTVSWYQQALGQGPQFIFQYYREEENGRGNFPPRFSGLQFPNYSSELNVNALELDDSALYLCASTLPGDGGYTFGSGTRLTVV.

The chain uses TRBV19 and TRBJ2-6, with D perhaps TRBD2 (5 bases). The CDR3 has 15 amino acids. Germline CDR1 and CDR2: LNHDA and SQIVND (reference sequence). Trimming removed 8 bases from V and 1 base from J, with 12 bases in between. The CDR3 nucleotides are TGTGCCAGTCGGGGTTACGGTTCTGGGGCCAACGTCCTGACTTTC. Amino acid sequence: CASRGYGSGANVLTF.

This chain joins TRBV7-3 and TRBJ1-1; possibly TRBD1 for D (5 bases). Germline V CDR1 and CDR2: SGHTA, FQGTGA. This CDR3 has 12 amino acids. Trimming left V 5 bases short and J 10 bases short, with 14 bases between. The CDR3 DNA reads TGTGCCAGCAGCCGTTTCGGGGGTCCAGCTTTCTTT. Its translation is CASSRFGGPAFF.

In its sample, this clone was seen once. The chain recombines TRBV5-1 with TRBJ1-5, with TRBD1 matching 7 bases. V lost 4 bases, J lost 0 bases, and 4 bases stayed unmatched. The germline V gene has CDR1 SGHRS and CDR2 YFSETQ. The CDR3 consists of 15 residues. The CDR3 coding sequence is TGCGCCAGCAGCGAAGGGACAGTTAGCAATCAGCCCCAGCATTTT. Amino acid sequence: CASSEGTVSNQPQHF.

CDR3 loop: CASSFGSGGGYTF. CDR3 in DNA: TGTGCCAGCAGCTTTGGCTCAGGGGGTGGCTACACCTTC. The rearrangement uses TRBV5-4 and TRBJ1-2; 7 bases align to TRBD1. The CDR3 spans 13 residues. The V segment lost 2 bases and the J segment 7 bases; nucleotides outside the gene matches: 5. CDR1 is SGHNT and CDR2 is YYREEE in the germline V gene (reference sequence).

This chain links TRBV5-4 with TRBJ2-3; D remains ambiguous. Trimming shortened V by 4 bases and J by 2 bases, and 11 bases separated the two germline ends. The germline V gene encodes CDR1 SGHNT and CDR2 YYREEE (reference sequence). The CDR3 runs 14 residues. The CDR3: CASSPGSNTDTQYF. CDR3 nucleotides: TGTGCCAGCAGCCCCGGGTCTAACACAGATACGCAGTATTTT.

The rearrangement uses TRBV11-2 and TRBJ2-7; D is undetermined. The CDR3 covers 15 residues. CDR1 SGHAT and CDR2 FQNNGV come from the germline V gene. V shed 5 bases and J shed 3 bases, with 17 bases lying between them. In DNA, the CDR3 is TGTGCCAGCAGCCAAGATTCCTCGGACCTCTACGAGCAGTACTTC. Translating it yields CASSQDSSDLYEQYF.

V and J are TRBV6-6 and TRBJ2-5; tentatively, D is TRBD1 (6 bases). CDR3 length: 15 amino acids. Trimming removed 6 bases at V and 4 bases at J, with 18 bases between. Germline loops: CDR1 MNHNY, CDR2 SVGAGI (reference sequence). The CDR3 loop is CASRATSGTSETQYF. The CDR3 nucleotides read TGTGCCAGCAGAGCAACCTCCGGGACATCAGAGACCCAGTACTTC.

The sample holds a few counts of this clone. The chain joins TRBV5-1 to TRBJ1-1; D remains ambiguous. Trimming shortened V by 4 bases and J by 4 bases, and 11 bases separated the two germline ends. CDR1 is SGHRS and CDR2 is YFSETQ in the germline V gene. CDR3 length equals 13 residues. CDR3 nucleotides: TGCGCCAGCAGCGCGGAACAGATCACTGAAGCTTTCTTT. Translating it yields CASSAEQITEAFF.

The chain joins TRBV27 to TRBJ2-3, with D perhaps assigned TRBD1 or TRBD2 (6 bases each). V was shortened by 2 bases and J by 1 base, with 10 bases between the two germline ends. Germline loops: CDR1 MNHEY, CDR2 SMNVEV (reference sequence). This CDR3 is 15 amino acids long. Written as DNA, the CDR3 is TGTGCCAGCAGTTTAGGGGGGCGGGGCACAGATACGCAGTATTTT. It encodes CASSLGGRGTDTQYF.

This chain joins TRBV5-4 and TRBJ2-7, with TRBD1 matching over 11 bases. V shed 2 bases and J 5 bases; nucleotides not matched to a gene: 6. CDR1 and CDR2 (germline): SGHNT, YYREEE (reference sequence). The CDR3 runs to 15 residues. CDR3 region: CASSFPGTGGNEQYF. CDR3 sequence (DNA): TGTGCCAGCAGCTTCCCCGGGACAGGGGGTAACGAGCAGTACTTC.

The chain joins TRBV30 to TRBJ2-1; TRBD2 is a possible D gene (5 bases). This CDR3 has 13 amino acids. The ends were cut back, 2 bases at V and 10 bases at J, with 15 bases in the middle. CDR1 GTSNPN and CDR2 SVGIG come from the germline V gene (reference sequence). This chain's CDR3 is CAWSPSMGVEQFF. The CDR3 region has the DNA TGTGCCTGGAGTCCCTCCATGGGAGTCGAGCAGTTCTTC.

J is TRBJ2-3 and V is TRBV4-1; 9 bases are shared with TRBD2. The V gene's germline CDR1 is MGHRA and CDR2 YSYEKL. The V segment lost 0 bases and the J segment 4 bases; nucleotides outside the gene matches: 14. The CDR3 totals 19 residues. In DNA form, the CDR3 reads TGCGCCAGCAGCCAAGATTACCCCGTCGGTAGCGGGAGTCCAGATACGCAGTATTTT. Translated, it gives CASSQDYPVGSGSPDTQYF.

This clone is a singleton in its sample. The J gene is TRBJ2-1, the V gene TRBV5-4; D ambiguous. V lost 0 bases and J lost 1, with 14 bases in between. In germline, CDR1 is SGHNT, CDR2 YYREEE (reference sequence). The CDR3 is 17 residues long. CDR3 DNA sequence: TGTGCCAGCAGCTTGGCCCCCCGGGTGGGGTCCTACAATGAGCAGTTCTTC. Its translation is CASSLAPRVGSYNEQFF.